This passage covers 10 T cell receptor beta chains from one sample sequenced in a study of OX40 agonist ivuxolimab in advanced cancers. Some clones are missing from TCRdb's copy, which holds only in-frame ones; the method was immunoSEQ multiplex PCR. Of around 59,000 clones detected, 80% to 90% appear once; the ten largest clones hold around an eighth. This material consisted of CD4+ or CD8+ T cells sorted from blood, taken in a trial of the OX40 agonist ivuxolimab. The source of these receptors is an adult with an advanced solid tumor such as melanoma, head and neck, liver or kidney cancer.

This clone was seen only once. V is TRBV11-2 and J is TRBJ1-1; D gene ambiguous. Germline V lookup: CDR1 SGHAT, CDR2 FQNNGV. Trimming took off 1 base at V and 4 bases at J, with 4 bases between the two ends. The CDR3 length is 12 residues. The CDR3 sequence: CASSLAGTEAFF. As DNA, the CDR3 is TGTGCCAGCAGCTTAGCGGGCACTGAAGCTTTCTTT. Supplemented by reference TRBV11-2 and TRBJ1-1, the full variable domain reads EAGVAQSPRYKIIEKRQSVAFWCNPISGHATLYWYQQILGQGPKLLIQFQNNGVVDDSQLPKDRFSAERLKGVDSTLKIQPAKLEDSAVYLCASSLAGTEAFFGQGTRLTVV.

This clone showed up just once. CDR3 in DNA: TGTGCCAGTAGTATAACTTTGGTAGCGGGAGCACTAGCCAAAAACATTCAGTACTTC. Its protein product is CASSITLVAGALAKNIQYF. The chain has TRBV19 and TRBJ2-4; TRBD2 matches at 9 bases. The germline CDR1 and CDR2 sequences are LNHDA and SQIVND (reference sequence). V trimming: 2 bases; J trimming: 0 bases; junction bases outside the gene matches: 11. The CDR3 extends over 19 amino acids.

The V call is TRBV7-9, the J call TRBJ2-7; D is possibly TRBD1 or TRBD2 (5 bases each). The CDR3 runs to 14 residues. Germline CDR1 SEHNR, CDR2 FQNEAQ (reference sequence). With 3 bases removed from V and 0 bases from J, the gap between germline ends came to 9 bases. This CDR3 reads CASSLAGSSYEQYF. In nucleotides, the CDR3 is TGTGCCAGCAGCTTGGCAGGGAGCTCCTACGAGCAGTACTTC.

CDR3 nucleotides: TGTGCCAGCAGGAGTATACTGGAGCTGAACACTGAAGCTTTCTTT. Translating it yields CASRSILELNTEAFF. The V call is TRBV28, the J call TRBJ1-1; unclear D gene. Trimming removed 6 bases at V and 0 bases at J, with 14 bases between. This CDR3 has 15 residues. Germline V gene data show CDR1 as MDHEN and CDR2 as SYDVKM.

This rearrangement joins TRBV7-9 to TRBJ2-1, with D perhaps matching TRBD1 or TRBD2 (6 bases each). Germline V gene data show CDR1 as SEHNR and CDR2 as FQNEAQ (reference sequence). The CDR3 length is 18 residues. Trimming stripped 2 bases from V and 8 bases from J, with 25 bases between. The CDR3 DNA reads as TGTGCCAGCAGCTTATCTTTTCCGGGGGCCAGCAGCAGGGATGAGCAGTTCTTC. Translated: CASSLSFPGASSRDEQFF.

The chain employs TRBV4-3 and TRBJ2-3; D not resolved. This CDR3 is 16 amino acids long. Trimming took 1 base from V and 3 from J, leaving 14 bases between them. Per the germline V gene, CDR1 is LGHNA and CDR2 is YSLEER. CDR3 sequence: CASSQGYGRRTDTQYF. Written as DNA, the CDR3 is TGCGCCAGCAGCCAAGGATACGGGCGAAGGACAGATACGCAGTATTTT.

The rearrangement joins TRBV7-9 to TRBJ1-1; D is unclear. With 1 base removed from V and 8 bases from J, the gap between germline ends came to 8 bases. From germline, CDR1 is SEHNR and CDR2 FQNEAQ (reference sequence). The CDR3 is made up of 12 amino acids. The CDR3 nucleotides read TGTGCCAGCAGCTTAGGAGAAACCGAAGCTTTCTTT. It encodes CASSLGETEAFF.

The CDR3: CASRAGTSSNEQYV. DNA of the CDR3: TGTGCCAGCAGGGCCGGGACTAGCAGCAACGAGCAGTACGTC. The rearrangement uses TRBV7-8 and TRBJ2-7; 9 nucleotides line up with TRBD2. V lost 6 bases and J lost 5; bases outside the gene matches: 8. The CDR3 extends over 14 amino acids. CDR1 and CDR2 (germline): SGHVS, FQNEAQ.

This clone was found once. CDR3 loop: CSAPKRDGYTF. The DNA of the CDR3 is TGCAGCGCGCCTAAAAGGGATGGCTACACCTTC. This chain links TRBV29-1 with TRBJ1-2; no clear D. This CDR3 has 11 residues. V was shortened by 7 bases and J by 6 bases, with 12 bases between the two germline ends. Germline-derived CDR1 and CDR2 are SQVTM and ANQGSEA.

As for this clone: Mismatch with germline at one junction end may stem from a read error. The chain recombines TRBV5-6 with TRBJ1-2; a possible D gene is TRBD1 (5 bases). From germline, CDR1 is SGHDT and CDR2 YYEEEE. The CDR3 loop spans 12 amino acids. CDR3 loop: CASSLSGPEADF. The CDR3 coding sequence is TGTGCCAGCAGCTTATCGGGACCTGAGGCCGACTTC.